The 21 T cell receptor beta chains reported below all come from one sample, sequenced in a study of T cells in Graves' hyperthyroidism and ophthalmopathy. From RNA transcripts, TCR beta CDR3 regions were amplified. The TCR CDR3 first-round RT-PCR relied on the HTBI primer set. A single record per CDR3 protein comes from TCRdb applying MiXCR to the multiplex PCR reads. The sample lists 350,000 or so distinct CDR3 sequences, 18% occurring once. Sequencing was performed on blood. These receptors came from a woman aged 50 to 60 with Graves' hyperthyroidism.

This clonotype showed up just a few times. DNA of the CDR3: TGTGCCACCAGTGATTTGAATGCGGGCCGCGGGCAGTACTTC. Protein: CATSDLNAGRGQYF. The rearrangement joins TRBV24-1 to TRBJ2-7; D is possibly TRBD2 (5 bases). Germline CDR1 is KGHDR and CDR2 is SFDVKD. Trimming took 0 bases from V and 9 from J, leaving 14 bases between them. CDR3 length equals 14 residues.

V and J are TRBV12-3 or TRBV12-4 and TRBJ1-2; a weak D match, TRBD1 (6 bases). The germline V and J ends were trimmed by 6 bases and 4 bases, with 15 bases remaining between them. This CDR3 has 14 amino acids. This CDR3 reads CASRSGDGGYGYTF. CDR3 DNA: TGTGCCAGCAGGTCAGGGGATGGGGGCTATGGCTACACCTTC.

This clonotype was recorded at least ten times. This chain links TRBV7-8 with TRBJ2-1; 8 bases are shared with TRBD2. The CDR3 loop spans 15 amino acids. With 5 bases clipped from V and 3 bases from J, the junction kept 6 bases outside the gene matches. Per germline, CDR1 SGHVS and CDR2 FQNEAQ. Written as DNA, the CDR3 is TGTGCCAGCAGCCTTCGGGAGGGACACTACAATGAGCAGTTCTTC. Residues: CASSLREGHYNEQFF.

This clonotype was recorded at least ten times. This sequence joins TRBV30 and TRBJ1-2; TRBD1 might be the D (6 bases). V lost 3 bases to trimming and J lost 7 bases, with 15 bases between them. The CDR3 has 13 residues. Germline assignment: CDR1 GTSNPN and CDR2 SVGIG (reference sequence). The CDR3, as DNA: TGTGCCTGGAGCCGAACAGGGTTTTCTGGCTACACCTTC. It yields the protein CAWSRTGFSGYTF.

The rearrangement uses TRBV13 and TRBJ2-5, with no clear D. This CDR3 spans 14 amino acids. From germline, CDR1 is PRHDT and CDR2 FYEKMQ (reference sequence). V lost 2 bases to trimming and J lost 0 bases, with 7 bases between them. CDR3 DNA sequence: TGTGCCAGCAGCTTACTGCCCGACCAAGAGACCCAGTACTTC. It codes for CASSLLPDQETQYF.

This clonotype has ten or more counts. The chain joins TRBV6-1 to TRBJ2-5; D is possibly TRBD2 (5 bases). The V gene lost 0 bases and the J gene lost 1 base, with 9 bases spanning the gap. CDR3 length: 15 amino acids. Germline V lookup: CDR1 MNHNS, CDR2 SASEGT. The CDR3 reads CASSEASSGQETQYF. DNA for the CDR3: TGTGCCAGCAGTGAAGCGTCCAGCGGCCAAGAGACCCAGTACTTC.

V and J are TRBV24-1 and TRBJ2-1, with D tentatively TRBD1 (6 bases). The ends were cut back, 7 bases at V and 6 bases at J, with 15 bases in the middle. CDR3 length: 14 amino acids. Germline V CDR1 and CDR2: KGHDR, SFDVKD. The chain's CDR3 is CATRGASQTNEQFF. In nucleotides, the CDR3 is TGTGCCACCAGGGGGGCTAGCCAGACCAATGAGCAGTTCTTC.

CDR3 sequence: CASSEYEQFF. As DNA, the CDR3 is TGTGCCAGCAGTGAGTATGAGCAGTTCTTC. The gene calls are TRBV6-1 and TRBJ2-1; D remains unclear. V was clipped by 3 bases and J by 8 bases, with 2 bases between them. The CDR3 totals 10 residues. Germline V lookup: CDR1 MNHNS, CDR2 SASEGT.

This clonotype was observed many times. In nucleotides, the CDR3 is TGTGCCAGCAGTTCCCAGGACCGAGTTCGCGGTGGCTACACCTTC. Translated, it gives CASSSQDRVRGGYTF. The chain carries TRBV27 and TRBJ1-2; no reliable D call. Germline CDR1 is MNHEY and CDR2 is SMNVEV (reference sequence). V was trimmed by 4 bases and J by 7 bases, leaving 19 bases between them. The CDR3 runs to 15 residues.

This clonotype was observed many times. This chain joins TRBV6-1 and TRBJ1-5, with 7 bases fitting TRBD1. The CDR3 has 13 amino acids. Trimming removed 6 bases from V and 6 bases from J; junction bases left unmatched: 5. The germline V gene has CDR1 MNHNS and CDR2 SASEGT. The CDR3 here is CASRPRGVQPQHF. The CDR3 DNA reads TGTGCCAGCAGACCCAGGGGGGTTCAGCCCCAGCATTTT.

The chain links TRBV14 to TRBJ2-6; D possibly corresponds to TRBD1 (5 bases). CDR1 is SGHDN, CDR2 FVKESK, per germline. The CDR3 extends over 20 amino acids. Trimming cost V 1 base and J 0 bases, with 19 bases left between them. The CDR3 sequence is CASSQVIGASLHSGANVLTF. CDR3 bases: TGTGCCAGCAGCCAAGTTATAGGGGCTTCACTACACTCTGGGGCCAACGTCCTGACTTTC.

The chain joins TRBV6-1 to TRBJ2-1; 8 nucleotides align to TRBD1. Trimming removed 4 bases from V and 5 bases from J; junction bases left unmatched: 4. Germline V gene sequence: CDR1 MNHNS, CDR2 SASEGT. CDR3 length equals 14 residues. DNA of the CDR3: TGTGCCAGCAGTGCAGGGACAGGCGACAATGAGCAGTTCTTC. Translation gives CASSAGTGDNEQFF.

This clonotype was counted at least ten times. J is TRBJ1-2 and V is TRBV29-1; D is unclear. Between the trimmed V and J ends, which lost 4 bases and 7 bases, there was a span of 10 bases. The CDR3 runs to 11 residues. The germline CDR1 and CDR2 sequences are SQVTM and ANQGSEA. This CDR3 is CSVAGFGGYTF. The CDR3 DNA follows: TGCAGCGTTGCCGGGTTCGGTGGCTACACCTTC.

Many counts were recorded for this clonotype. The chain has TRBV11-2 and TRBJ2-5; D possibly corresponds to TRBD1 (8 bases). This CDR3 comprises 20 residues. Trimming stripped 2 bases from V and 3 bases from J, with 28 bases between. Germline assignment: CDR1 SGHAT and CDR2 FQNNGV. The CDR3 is CASSLFPTSTGAGTKETQYF. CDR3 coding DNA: TGTGCCAGCAGCTTATTTCCCACCTCGACAGGGGCCGGGACTAAAGAGACCCAGTACTTC. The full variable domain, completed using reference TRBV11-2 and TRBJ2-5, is EAGVAQSPRYKIIEKRQSVAFWCNPISGHATLYWYQQILGQGPKLLIQFQNNGVVDDSQLPKDRFSAERLKGVDSTLKIQPAKLEDSAVYLCASSLFPTSTGAGTKETQYFGPGTRLLVL.

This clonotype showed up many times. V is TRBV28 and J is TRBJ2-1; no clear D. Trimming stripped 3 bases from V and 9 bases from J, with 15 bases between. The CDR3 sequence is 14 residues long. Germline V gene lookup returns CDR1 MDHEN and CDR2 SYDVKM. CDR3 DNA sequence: TGTGCCAGCAGTTTCAAATCAGGTTCCAGTGAGCAGTTCTTC. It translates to CASSFKSGSSEQFF.

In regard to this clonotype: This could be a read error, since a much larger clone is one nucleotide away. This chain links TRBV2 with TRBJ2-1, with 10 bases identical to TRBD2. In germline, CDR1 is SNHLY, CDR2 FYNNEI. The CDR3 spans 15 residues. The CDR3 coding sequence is TGTGTCAGCACCCTAGCGGGGGAGAAGTTCAATGAGCAGTTCTTC. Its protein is CVSTLAGEKFNEQFF.

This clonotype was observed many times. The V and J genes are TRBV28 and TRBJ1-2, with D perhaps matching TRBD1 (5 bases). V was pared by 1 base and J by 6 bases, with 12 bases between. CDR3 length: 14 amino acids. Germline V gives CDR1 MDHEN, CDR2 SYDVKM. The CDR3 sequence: CASSLLGPDDGYTF. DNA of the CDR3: TGTGCCAGCAGTTTATTGGGGCCCGATGATGGCTACACCTTC.

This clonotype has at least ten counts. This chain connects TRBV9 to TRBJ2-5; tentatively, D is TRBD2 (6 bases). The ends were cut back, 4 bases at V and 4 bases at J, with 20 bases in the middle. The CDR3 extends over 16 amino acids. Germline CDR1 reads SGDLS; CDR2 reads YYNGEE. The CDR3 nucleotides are TGTGCCAGCAGCTCTGGGGTGCTGGAGGGCCTAGAGACCCAGTACTTC. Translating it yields CASSSGVLEGLETQYF.

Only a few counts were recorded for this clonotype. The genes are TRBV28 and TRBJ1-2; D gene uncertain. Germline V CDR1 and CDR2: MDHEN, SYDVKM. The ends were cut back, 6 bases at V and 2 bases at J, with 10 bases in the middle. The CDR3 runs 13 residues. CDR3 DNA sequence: TGTGCCAGCAGACCTGTGGGGAACTATGGCTACACCTTC. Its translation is CASRPVGNYGYTF.

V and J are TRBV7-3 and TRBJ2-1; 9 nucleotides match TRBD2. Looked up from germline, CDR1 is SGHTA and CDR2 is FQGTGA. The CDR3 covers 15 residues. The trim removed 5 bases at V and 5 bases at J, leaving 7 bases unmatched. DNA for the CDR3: TGTGCCAGCAGCCCCCGGCTAGCGGGGCACAATGAGCAGTTCTTC. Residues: CASSPRLAGHNEQFF.

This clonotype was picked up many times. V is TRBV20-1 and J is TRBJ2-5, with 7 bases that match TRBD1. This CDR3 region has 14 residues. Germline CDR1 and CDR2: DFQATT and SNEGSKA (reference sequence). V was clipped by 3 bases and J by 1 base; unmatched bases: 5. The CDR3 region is CSARGQSFQETQYF. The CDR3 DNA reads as TGCAGTGCTAGGGGACAGTCCTTCCAAGAGACCCAGTACTTC.